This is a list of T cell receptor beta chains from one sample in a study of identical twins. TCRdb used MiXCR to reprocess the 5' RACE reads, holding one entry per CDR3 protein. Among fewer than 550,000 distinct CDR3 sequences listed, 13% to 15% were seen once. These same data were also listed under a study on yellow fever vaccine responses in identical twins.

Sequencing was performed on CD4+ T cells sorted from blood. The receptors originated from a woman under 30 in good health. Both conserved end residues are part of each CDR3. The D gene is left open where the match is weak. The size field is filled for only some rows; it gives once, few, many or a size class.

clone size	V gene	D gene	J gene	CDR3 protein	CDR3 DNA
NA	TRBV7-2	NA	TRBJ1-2	CASSLTTGYGYTF	TGTGCCAGCAGCTTAACGACGGGCTATGGCTACACCTTC
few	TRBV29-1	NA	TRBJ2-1	CSVWDGYKDEQFF	TGCAGCGTTTGGGACGGTTACAAGGATGAGCAGTTCTTC
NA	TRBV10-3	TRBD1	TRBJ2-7	CAISESDRGSYEQYF	TGTGCCATCAGTGAGTCGGACAGGGGCTCCTACGAGCAGTACTTC
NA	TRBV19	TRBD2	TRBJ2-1	CASARLAEGNEQFF	TGTGCCAGTGCTCGACTAGCGGAGGGTAATGAGCAGTTCTTC
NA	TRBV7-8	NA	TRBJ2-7	CASSATGSLGYEQYF	TGTGCCAGCAGCGCAACAGGGTCTTTAGGGTACGAGCAGTACTTC
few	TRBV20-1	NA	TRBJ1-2	CSASQVRGYTF	TGCAGTGCTAGCCAGGTTCGTGGCTACACCTTC
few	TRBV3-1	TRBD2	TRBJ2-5	CASKARREIRETQYF	TGTGCCAGCAAGGCTCGGCGGGAGATACGGGAGACCCAGTACTTC
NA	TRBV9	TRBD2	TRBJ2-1	CASRGWRGGGEQFF	TGTGCCAGCAGGGGATGGCGGGGGGGCGGTGAGCAGTTCTTC
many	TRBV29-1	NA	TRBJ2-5	CSVARDQETQYF	TGCAGCGTTGCCAGGGACCAAGAGACCCAGTACTTC
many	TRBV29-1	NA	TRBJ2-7	CSVDSGQRINEQYF	TGCAGCGTTGACTCAGGACAGAGAATAAACGAGCAGTACTTC